This T cell receptor (beta chain) was recovered during a study of T cell changes during pregnancy in multiple sclerosis. Trimming removed 7 bases from V and 4 bases from J, with 16 bases in between. CDR3 length equals 15 residues. CDR1 is LNHDA, CDR2 SQIVND, per germline (reference sequence). The method was immunoSEQ multiplex PCR; TCRdb's version includes in-frame clones alone and lacks a portion of them. This sample has 56,000 or so clones, with almost 95% found just once. V and J are TRBV19 and TRBJ2-2; tentatively, D is TRBD1 (6 bases). Here the sequenced sample was CD4+ T cells from peripheral blood mononuclear cells, taken in the third trimester of pregnancy. This receptor was identified in a female donor with multiple sclerosis, enrolled in a pregnancy study. The CDR3 DNA is TGTGCCAGTAATTTGGGGGCCCCATTCACCGGGGAGCTGTTTTTT. Its protein is CASNLGAPFTGELFF.